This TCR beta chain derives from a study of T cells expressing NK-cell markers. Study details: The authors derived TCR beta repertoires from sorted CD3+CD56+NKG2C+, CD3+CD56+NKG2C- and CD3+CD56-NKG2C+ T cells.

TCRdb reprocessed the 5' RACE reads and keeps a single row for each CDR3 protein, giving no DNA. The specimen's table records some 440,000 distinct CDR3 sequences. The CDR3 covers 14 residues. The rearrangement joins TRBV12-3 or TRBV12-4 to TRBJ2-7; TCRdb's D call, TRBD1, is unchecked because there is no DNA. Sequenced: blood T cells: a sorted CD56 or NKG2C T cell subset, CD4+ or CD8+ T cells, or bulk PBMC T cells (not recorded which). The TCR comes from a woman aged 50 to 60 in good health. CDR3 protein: CASSFSGVGGEQYF.